The entry below describes one T cell receptor (beta chain). Its antigen is not known. This record comes from a study of T cell repertoires in cytomegalovirus infection. Across the whole study: The authors relied on CMV epitopes, both recently identified HLA-C-restricted and well-studied HLA-B-restricted. CMV infection together with matching HLA type was indicated by public TCR beta signatures.

V lost 5 bases, J lost 0 bases, and 14 bases lay in between. Germline V gene sequence: CDR1 MNHEY, CDR2 SMNVEV (reference sequence). The length of the CDR3 is 15 residues. Via MiXCR, TCRdb re-called the reads, giving one row per CDR3 protein. Of roughly 80,000 distinct CDR3 sequences in the sample, 20% to 30% are singletons; the top ten hold roughly 45%. Overall study findings and caveats: Dominant in the ex vivo response were TCR beta clonotypes restricted by HLA-C and specific for CMV. CMV carriers with the relevant HLA were identified by cumulative public TCR beta family frequency.

The clonotype was recovered from a human donor in good health (CMV status not recorded). Some clones in this sample may be carry-over from other donors' samples. The specimen comprised CD8+ T cells from cultured PBMCs, sampled from culture after CMV antigen stimulation. V is TRBV27 and J is TRBJ2-7; maybe TRBD1 (6 bases). CDR3 in DNA: TGTGCCAGCAGTCTTTACCTGGGACACTCCTACGAGCAGTACTTC. Protein: CASSLYLGHSYEQYF.